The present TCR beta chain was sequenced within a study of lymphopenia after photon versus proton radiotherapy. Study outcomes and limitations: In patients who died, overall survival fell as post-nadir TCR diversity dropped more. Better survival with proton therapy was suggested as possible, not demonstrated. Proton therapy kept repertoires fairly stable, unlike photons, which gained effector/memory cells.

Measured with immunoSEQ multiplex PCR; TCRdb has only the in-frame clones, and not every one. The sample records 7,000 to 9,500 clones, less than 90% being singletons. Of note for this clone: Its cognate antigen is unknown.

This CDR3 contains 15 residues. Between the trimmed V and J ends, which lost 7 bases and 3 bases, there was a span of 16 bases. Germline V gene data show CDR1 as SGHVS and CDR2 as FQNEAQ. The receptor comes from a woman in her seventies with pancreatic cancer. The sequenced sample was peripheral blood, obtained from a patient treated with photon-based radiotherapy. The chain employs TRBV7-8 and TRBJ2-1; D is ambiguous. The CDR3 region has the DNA TGTGCCAGCACTGTAGGAGCTAATAACTACAATGAGCAGTTCTTC. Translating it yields CASTVGANNYNEQFF.